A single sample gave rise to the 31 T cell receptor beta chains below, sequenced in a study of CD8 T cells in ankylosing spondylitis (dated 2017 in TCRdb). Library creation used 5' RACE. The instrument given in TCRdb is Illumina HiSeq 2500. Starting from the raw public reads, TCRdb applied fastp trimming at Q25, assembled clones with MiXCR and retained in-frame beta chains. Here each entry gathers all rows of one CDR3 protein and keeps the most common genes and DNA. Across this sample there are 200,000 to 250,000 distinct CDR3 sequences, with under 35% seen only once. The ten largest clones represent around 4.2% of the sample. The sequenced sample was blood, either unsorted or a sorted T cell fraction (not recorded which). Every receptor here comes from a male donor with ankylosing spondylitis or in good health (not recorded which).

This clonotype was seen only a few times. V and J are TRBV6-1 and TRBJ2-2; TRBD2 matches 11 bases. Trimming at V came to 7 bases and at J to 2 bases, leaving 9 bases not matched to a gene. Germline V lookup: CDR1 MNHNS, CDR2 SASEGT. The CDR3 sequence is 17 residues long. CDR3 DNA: TGTGCCAGCACCTCTTCTAGCGGGGGGTCTAACACCGGGGAGCTGTTTTTT. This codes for CASTSSSGGSNTGELFF.

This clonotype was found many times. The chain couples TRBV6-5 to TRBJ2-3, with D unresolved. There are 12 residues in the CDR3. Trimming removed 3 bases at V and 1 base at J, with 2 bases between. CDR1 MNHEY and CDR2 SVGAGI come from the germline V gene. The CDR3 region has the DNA TGTGCCAGCAGTTATGGCACAGATACGCAGTATTTT. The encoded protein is CASSYGTDTQYF.

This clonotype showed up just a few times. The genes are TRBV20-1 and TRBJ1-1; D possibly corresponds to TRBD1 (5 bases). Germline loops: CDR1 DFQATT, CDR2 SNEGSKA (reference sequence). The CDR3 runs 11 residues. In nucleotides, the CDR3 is TGCAGCCAGGGAGTGAACACTGAAGCTTTCTTT. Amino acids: CSQGVNTEAFF.

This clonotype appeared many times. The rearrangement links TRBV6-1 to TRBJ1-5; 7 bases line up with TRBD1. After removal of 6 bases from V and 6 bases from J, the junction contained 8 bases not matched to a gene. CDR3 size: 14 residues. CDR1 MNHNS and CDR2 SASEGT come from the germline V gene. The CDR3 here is CASSSDREAQPQHF. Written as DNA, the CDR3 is TGTGCCAGCAGCAGCGACAGGGAGGCTCAGCCCCAGCATTTT.

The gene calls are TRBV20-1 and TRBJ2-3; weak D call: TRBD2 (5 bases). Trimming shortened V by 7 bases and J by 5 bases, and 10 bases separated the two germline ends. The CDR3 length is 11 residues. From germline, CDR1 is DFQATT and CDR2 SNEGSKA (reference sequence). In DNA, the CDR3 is TGCAGTGTTAGCGTGGGAGATACGCAGTATTTT. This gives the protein CSVSVGDTQYF.

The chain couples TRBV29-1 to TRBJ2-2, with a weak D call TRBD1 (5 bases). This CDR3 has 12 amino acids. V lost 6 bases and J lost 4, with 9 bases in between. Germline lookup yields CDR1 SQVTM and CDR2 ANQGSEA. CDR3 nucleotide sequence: TGCAGCGTCATGGGGCGCACCGGGGAGCTGTTTTTT. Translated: CSVMGRTGELFF.

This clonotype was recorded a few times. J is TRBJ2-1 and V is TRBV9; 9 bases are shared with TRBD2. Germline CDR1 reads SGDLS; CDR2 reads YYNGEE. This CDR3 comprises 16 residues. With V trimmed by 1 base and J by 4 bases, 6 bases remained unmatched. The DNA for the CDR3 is TGTGCCAGCAGCGTATTTGGGACTAGCACTTACAATGAGCAGTTCTTC. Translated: CASSVFGTSTYNEQFF.

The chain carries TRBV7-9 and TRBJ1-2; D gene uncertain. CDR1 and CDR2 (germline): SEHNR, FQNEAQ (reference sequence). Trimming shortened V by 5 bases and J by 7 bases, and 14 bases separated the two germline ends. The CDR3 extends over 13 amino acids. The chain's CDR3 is CASSPRNSGGYTF. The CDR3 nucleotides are TGTGCCAGCAGCCCGAGAAACAGCGGTGGCTACACCTTC.

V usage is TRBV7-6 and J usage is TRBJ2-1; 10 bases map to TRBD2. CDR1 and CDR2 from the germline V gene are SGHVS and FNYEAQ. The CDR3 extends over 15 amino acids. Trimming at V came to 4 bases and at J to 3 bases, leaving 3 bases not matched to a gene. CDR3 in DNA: TGTGCCAGCAGCTCCGGGACTAGCGTCTACAATGAGCAGTTCTTC. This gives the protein CASSSGTSVYNEQFF.

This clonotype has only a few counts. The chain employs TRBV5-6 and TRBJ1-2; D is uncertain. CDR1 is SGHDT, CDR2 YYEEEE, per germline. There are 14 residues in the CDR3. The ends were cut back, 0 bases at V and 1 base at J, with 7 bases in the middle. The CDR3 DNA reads TGTGCCAGCAGCTTGGTCCCGGGTAACTATGGCTACACCTTC. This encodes CASSLVPGNYGYTF.

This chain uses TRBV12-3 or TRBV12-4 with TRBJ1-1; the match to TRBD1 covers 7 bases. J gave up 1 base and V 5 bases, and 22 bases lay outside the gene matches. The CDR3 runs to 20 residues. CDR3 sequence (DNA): TGTGCCAGCAGTCCAGACAGGGACGGCCTTACATCGGGGCGGAACACTGAAGCTTTCTTT. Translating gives CASSPDRDGLTSGRNTEAFF.

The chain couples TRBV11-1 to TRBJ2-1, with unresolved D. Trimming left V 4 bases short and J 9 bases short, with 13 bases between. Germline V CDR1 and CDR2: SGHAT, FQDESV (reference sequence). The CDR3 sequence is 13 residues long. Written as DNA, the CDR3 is TGTGCCAGCAGCTCGGCCAGGTTGTCTGAGCAGTTCTTC. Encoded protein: CASSSARLSEQFF.

The CDR3 nucleotides are TGCAGCGTCATGATTCGGGCGAACACCGGGGAGCTGTTTTTT. Protein product: CSVMIRANTGELFF. V is TRBV29-1 and J is TRBJ2-2, with unresolved D. Trimming took 6 bases from V and 0 from J, leaving 11 bases between them. This CDR3 contains 14 residues. CDR1 and CDR2 (germline): SQVTM, ANQGSEA.

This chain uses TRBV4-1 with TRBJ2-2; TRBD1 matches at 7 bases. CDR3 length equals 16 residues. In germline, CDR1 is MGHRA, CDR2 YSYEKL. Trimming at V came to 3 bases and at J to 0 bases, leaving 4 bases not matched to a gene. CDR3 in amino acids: CASSQEDRANTGELFF. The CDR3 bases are TGCGCCAGCAGCCAGGAAGACAGGGCGAACACCGGGGAGCTGTTTTTT.

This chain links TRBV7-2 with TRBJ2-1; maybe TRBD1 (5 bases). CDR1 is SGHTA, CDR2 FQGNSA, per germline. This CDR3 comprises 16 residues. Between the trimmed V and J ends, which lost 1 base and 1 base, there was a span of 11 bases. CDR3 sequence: CASSLESGISYNEQFF. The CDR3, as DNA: TGTGCCAGCAGCTTAGAATCAGGGATTTCCTACAATGAGCAGTTCTTC.

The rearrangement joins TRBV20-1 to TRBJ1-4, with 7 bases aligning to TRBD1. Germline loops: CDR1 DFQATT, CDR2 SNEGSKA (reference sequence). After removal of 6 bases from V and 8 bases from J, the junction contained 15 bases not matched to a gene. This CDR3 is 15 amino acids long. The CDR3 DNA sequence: TGCAGTGCGCCGAAGCCCAGGACAGGCCCCGAAAAACTGTTTTTT. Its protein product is CSAPKPRTGPEKLFF.

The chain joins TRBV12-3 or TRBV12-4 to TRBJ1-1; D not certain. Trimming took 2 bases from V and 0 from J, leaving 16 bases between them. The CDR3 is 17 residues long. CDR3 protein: CASSLLSLGRMNTEAFF. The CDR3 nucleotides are TGTGCCAGCAGTTTACTATCCCTTGGACGGATGAACACTGAAGCTTTCTTT.

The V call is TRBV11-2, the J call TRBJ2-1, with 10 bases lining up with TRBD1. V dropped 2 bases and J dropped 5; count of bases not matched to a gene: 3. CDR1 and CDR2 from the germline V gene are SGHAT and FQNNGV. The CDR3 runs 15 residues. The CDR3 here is CASSLRDRGNNEQFF. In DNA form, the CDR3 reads TGTGCCAGCAGCTTACGGGACAGGGGCAACAATGAGCAGTTCTTC.

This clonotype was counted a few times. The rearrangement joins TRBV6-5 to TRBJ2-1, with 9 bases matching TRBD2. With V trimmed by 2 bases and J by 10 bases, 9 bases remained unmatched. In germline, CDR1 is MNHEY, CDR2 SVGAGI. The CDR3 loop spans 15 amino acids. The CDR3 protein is CASSYPGLASCEQFF. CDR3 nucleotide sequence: TGTGCCAGCAGTTACCCGGGACTAGCTTCATGCGAGCAGTTCTTC.

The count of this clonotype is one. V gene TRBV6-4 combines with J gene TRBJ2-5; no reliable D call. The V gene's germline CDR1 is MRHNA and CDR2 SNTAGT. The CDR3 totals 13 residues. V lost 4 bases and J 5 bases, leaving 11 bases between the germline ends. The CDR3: CASSAAWMETQYF. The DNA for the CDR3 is TGTGCCAGCAGTGCGGCGTGGATGGAGACCCAGTACTTC.

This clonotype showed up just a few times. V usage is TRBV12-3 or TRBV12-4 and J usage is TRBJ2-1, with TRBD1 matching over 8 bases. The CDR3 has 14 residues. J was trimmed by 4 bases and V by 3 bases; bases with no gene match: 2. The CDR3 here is CASSLGQVYNEQFF. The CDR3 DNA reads TGTGCCAGCAGTTTGGGACAGGTGTACAATGAGCAGTTCTTC.

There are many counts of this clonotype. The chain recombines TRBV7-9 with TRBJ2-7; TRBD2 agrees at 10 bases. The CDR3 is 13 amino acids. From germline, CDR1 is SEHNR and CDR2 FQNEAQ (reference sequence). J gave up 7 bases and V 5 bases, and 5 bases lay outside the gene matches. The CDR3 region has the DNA TGTGCCAGCAGCCCCACTAGCGGGGAAGAGCAGTACTTC. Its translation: CASSPTSGEEQYF.

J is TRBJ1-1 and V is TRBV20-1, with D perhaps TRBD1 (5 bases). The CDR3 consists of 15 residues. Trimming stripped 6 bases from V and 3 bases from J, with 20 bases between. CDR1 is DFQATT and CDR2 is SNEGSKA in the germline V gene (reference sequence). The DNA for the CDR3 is TGCAGTGCCAGCGCACAAGACAGAAAGGACACTGAAGCTTTCTTT. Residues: CSASAQDRKDTEAFF.

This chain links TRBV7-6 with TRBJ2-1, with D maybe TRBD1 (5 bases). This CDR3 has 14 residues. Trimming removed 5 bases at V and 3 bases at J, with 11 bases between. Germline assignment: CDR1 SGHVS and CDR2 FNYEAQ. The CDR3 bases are TGTGCCAGCAGCCCTCTGACAGTCTACAATGAGCAGTTCTTC. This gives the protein CASSPLTVYNEQFF.

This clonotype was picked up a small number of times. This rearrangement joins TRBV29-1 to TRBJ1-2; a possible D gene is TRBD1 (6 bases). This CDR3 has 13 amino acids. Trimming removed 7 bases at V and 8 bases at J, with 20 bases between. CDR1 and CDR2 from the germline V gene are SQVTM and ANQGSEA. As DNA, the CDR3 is TGCAGCGCCTTGGGGGCTAATCGAGAAGGCTACACCTTC. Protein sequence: CSALGANREGYTF.

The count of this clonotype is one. The CDR3 spells CASSQPGTGGEETQYF. CDR3 nucleotides: TGTGCCAGCAGCCAACCCGGGACAGGTGGGGAAGAGACCCAGTACTTC. The chain is built from TRBV3-1 and TRBJ2-5, with 8 bases that match TRBD1. The CDR3 spans 16 residues. Trimming at V came to 2 bases and at J to 3 bases, leaving 8 bases not matched to a gene. Per the germline V gene, CDR1 is LGHDT and CDR2 is YNNKEL (reference sequence).

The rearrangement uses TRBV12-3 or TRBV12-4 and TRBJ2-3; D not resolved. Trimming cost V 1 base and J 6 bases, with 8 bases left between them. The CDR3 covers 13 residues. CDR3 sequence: CASSLGSDDTQYF. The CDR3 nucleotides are TGTGCCAGCAGTTTAGGGTCCGATGATACGCAGTATTTT.

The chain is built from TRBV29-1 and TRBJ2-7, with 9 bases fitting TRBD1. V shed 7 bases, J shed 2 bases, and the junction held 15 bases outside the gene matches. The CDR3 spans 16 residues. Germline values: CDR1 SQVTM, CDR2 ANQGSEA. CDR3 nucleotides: TGCAGCGCTATTGGGACAGGGAGGAGGGGCCCCTACGAGCAGTACTTC. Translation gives CSAIGTGRRGPYEQYF.

The CDR3 DNA sequence: TGCAGTGCTAGAGATCGAGCGGGGGGTAACGATGAGCAGTTCTTC. Translated, it gives CSARDRAGGNDEQFF. V gene TRBV20-1 combines with J gene TRBJ2-1, with 9 bases identical to TRBD2. The CDR3 extends over 15 amino acids. V was pared by 0 bases and J by 8 bases, with 8 bases of the junction left unmatched. Germline CDR1 is DFQATT and CDR2 is SNEGSKA (reference sequence).

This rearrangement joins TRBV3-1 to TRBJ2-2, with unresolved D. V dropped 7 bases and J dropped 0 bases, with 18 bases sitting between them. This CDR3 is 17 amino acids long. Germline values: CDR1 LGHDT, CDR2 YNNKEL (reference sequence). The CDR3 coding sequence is TGTGCCAGCACCACATTCCTGGCCCAAGCGAACACCGGGGAGCTGTTTTTT. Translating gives CASTTFLAQANTGELFF.

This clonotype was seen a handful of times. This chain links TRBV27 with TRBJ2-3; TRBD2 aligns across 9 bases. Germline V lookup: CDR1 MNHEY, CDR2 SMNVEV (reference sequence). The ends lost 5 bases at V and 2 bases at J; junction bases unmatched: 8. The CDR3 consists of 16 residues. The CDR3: CASSPIAGVLTDTQYF. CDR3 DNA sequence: TGTGCCAGCAGTCCGATAGCGGGGGTGCTCACAGATACGCAGTATTTT.